This T cell receptor (beta chain) was identified in a study of blood T cells in healthy people across ages. Primed by a sample-barcoded 5' primer and a J-beta primer mix, a second PCR proceeded for 7 to 11 cycles. Using its own MiXCR run on the 5' RACE reads, TCRdb lists one record per CDR3 protein. The data hold hundreds of thousands of distinct CDR3 sequences, with more than 20% observed a single time. This CDR3 contains 15 residues. Germline CDR1 MNHEY, CDR2 SVGEGT. The sample was also linked to a second study, of T cells of mothers and their children. That source adds: The authors detected no persistent microchimeric T cell clones.

Sequencing used blood. This clonotype originated in a boy aged 5-17 years in good health. The chain links TRBV6-2 or TRBV6-3 to TRBJ2-5, with a weak D call TRBD1 (6 bases). Gene TRBJ2-7 matches the end of the DNA better, so the J call may be wrong. CDR3 protein: CASSYLQGIPYEQYF. The CDR3 nucleotides are TGTGCCAGCAGTTACCTGCAGGGGATACCCTACGAGCAGTACTTC.